These T cell receptor beta chains were read from a single sample in a study of CD8+CD57+ T cells in acquired aplastic anemia. One entry per CDR3 protein, called by TCRdb with MiXCR from the reads. Among 100,000 to 150,000 distinct CDR3 sequences listed, around two fifths were seen once. The sample was sorted CD4+, CD8+, or CD8+CD57+ T cells (not recorded which) from PBMCs. The receptors originated from a human donor in good health, serving as a control. CDR3s include the opening cysteine and the closing phenylalanine or tryptophan. The order of the fields is J gene, clone size, V gene, D gene, CDR3 DNA, CDR3 protein. D genes are given only for firm matches. Expanded clones get a size class; other rows say once, few or many, or leave the size out.

>TRBJ2-1|many|TRBV5-1|TRBD1
TGCGCCAGCAGCTTGGTTGGTGCGGACAGGGGTTTCGATGAGCAGTTCTTC
CASSLVGADRGFDEQFF
>TRBJ1-5|-|TRBV16|-
TGTGCCAGCAGCCTACAACAGGGACCGCTAATGGCCAGCAATCAGCCCCAGCATTTT
CASSLQQGPLMASNQPQHF
>TRBJ1-5|many|TRBV4-2|-
TGTGCCAGCAGCCAAACAGGAGAGAGCCCCCAGCATTTT
CASSQTGESPQHF
>TRBJ1-6|-|TRBV7-3|-
TGTGCCAGCAGCTTATTTGGTGGAGATTCACCCCTCCACTTT
CASSLFGGDSPLHF
>TRBJ1-5|once|TRBV6-1|-
TGTGCCAGAGTAAAGGGAAAGAATTATAGCAATCAGCCCCAGCATTTT
CARVKGKNYSNQPQHF
>TRBJ1-6|many|TRBV30|-
TGTGCCTGGAGGGCTGTGAATAATTCACCCCTCCACTTT
CAWRAVNNSPLHF
>TRBJ1-1|many|TRBV12-3/TRBV12-4|-
TGTGCCAGCAGTTTATCTGTCGTGAACACTGAAGCTTTCTTT
CASSLSVVNTEAFF
>TRBJ2-7|-|TRBV12-3/TRBV12-4|-
TGTGCCAGCAGTTTAATACAGGGATTATACGAGCAGTACTTC
CASSLIQGLYEQYF
>TRBJ1-1|many|TRBV19|-
TGTGCCAGTAGTATATTGGGGAACACTGAAGCTTTCTTT
CASSILGNTEAFF
>TRBJ1-3|few|TRBV18|-
TGTGCCAGCTCACCACCGGGACACAAAATCTCTGGAAACACCATATATTTT
CASSPPGHKISGNTIYF
>TRBJ1-1|many|TRBV14|-
TGTGCCAGCTCCTCGTTCGGGAACACTGAAGCTTTCTTT
CASSSFGNTEAFF
>TRBJ2-7|-|TRBV7-2|-
TGTGCCAGCAGCTTACAGGGGACCATCTACGAGCAGTACTTC
CASSLQGTIYEQYF
>TRBJ1-2|many|TRBV5-1|-
TGCGCCAGCAGCCCGGACCGGGCGACCTATGGCTACACCTTC
CASSPDRATYGYTF
>TRBJ2-1|-|TRBV20-1|-
TGCAGTGCCTCGGACATTAATGAGCAGTTCTTC
CSASDINEQFF
>TRBJ2-7|many|TRBV7-9|TRBD2
TGTGCCAGCAGCCCGATAGGCCGGGGGCGGGAGGGCCGTTACGAGCAGTACTTC
CASSPIGRGREGRYEQYF
>TRBJ1-4|-|TRBV7-6|-
TGTGCCAGCAGCCCTCGTGGGGAAAAACTGTTTTTT
CASSPRGEKLFF
>TRBJ1-2|many|TRBV20-1|-
TGCAGTGCTCATTCCGGGGGGCTATATCGGGATGGCTACACCTTC
CSAHSGGLYRDGYTF
>TRBJ2-1|many|TRBV20-1|TRBD2
TGCAGTGCTAACCACTTAAGTATTCGGGGGGCCTACAATGAGCAGTTCTTC
CSANHLSIRGAYNEQFF
>TRBJ2-3|many|TRBV2|-
TGTGCCAGCCAAAAGGAAGGGCGCACAGATACGCAGTATTTT
CASQKEGRTDTQYF